Shown below are 19 T cell receptor beta chains from a single sample sequenced in a study of blood T cell repertoires in COVID-19. Sequencing was performed with immunoSEQ multiplex PCR; in TCRdb, only in-frame clones are kept and a portion is missing. The table lists approximately 330,000 clones, around 85% of them singletons. The material sequenced was PBMCs or T cells enriched from blood (not recorded which). The receptors here all came from a woman aged 35 to 49 with acute COVID-19.

This chain uses TRBV20-1 with TRBJ1-2; tentatively, D is TRBD1 (6 bases). Germline CDR1 is DFQATT and CDR2 is SNEGSKA (reference sequence). Trimming stripped 6 bases from V and 4 bases from J, with 9 bases between. The CDR3 has 11 amino acids. CDR3 coding DNA: TGCAGTGCGGAGACAGGCTATGGCTACACCTTC. It codes for CSAETGYGYTF.

The chain carries TRBV7-9 and TRBJ1-4; TRBD1 might be the D (6 bases). V dropped 5 bases and J dropped 7 bases, with 17 bases sitting between them. The CDR3 sequence is 15 residues long. Germline V gives CDR1 SEHNR, CDR2 FQNEAQ (reference sequence). CDR3 bases: TGTGCCAGCAGCGCAAGGGGGGGAACCTCTGAAAAACTGTTTTTT. Translated: CASSARGGTSEKLFF.

In its sample, this clone was seen a few times. V usage is TRBV18 and J usage is TRBJ1-1, with D perhaps matching TRBD1 (6 bases). From germline, CDR1 is KGHSH and CDR2 LQKENI. This CDR3 contains 16 residues. The V end lost 5 bases, the J end lost 0 bases, and 16 bases lay between the germline ends. CDR3 sequence reads: CASSTPGPGVNTEAFF. The DNA for the CDR3 is TGTGCCAGCTCAACTCCGGGACCAGGGGTGAACACTGAAGCTTTCTTT. Using reference TRBV18 and TRBJ1-1 for the parts outside the CDR3, the full variable domain is NAGVMQNPRHLVRRRGQEARLRCSPMKGHSHVYWYRQLPEEGLKFMVYLQKENIIDESGMPKERFSAEFPKEGPSILRIQQVVRGDSAAYFCASSTPGPGVNTEAFFGQGTRLTVV.

The V call is TRBV27, the J call TRBJ1-4; D perhaps matches TRBD1 (6 bases). The length of the CDR3 is 14 residues. Germline-derived CDR1 and CDR2 are MNHEY and SMNVEV (reference sequence). V lost 3 bases, J lost 7 bases, and 12 bases lay in between. The CDR3: CASSFQGQGEKLFF. For the CDR3, the DNA is TGTGCCAGCAGTTTCCAGGGGCAGGGTGAAAAACTGTTTTTT. The entire variable domain, with the rest obtained from reference TRBV27 and TRBJ1-4, is as follows: EAQVTQNPRYLITVTGKKLTVTCSQNMNHEYMSWYRQDPGLGLRQIYYSMNVEVTDKGDVPEGYKVSRKEKRNFPLILESPSPNQTSLYFCASSFQGQGEKLFFGSGTQLSVL.

The chain is built from TRBV6-5 and TRBJ1-1; TRBD1 might be the D (6 bases). Deletions cut 4 bases from V and 6 bases from J, with 15 bases between. The CDR3 spans 14 residues. Germline CDR1 and CDR2: MNHEY and SVGAGI. The CDR3 DNA is TGTGCCAGCAGTTCTCAAGGTAGGGGGTCTGAAGCTTTCTTT. Its protein is CASSSQGRGSEAFF.

The rearrangement links TRBV4-2 to TRBJ2-6; 8 nucleotides agree with TRBD2. The CDR3 sequence is 18 residues long. The J segment lost 0 bases and the V segment lost 4 bases, leaving 8 bases of the junction unmatched. Germline CDR1 LGHNA, CDR2 YNFKEQ. The CDR3 nucleotides are TGTGCCAGCAGCCCAATGACTAGCGCAAACTCTGGGGCCAACGTCCTGACTTTC. This gives the protein CASSPMTSANSGANVLTF.

This chain uses TRBV9 with TRBJ1-6; 8 positions match TRBD1. Germline V gene lookup returns CDR1 SGDLS and CDR2 YYNGEE. The V gene end was trimmed by 4 bases and the J gene end by 7 bases; junction bases not matched to a gene: 10. There are 16 residues in the CDR3. CDR3 nucleotide sequence: TGTGCCAGCAGCCCTTTCAGGGGGCTTGACAATTCACCCCTCCACTTT. This encodes CASSPFRGLDNSPLHF.

V is TRBV9 and J is TRBJ1-2; unclear D gene. Germline loops: CDR1 SGDLS, CDR2 YYNGEE. CDR3 length equals 13 residues. Trimming stripped 0 bases from V and 2 bases from J, with 5 bases between. The CDR3 loop is CASSVGRNYGYTF. For the CDR3, the DNA is TGTGCCAGCAGCGTAGGCAGAAACTATGGCTACACCTTC.

The genes are TRBV7-6 and TRBJ1-2; unclear D gene. The V end was cut by 7 bases, the J end by 10 bases, with 13 bases between. This CDR3 has 11 residues. Germline assignment: CDR1 SGHVS and CDR2 FNYEAQ. The CDR3 reads CASNPIQNYTF. CDR3 DNA: TGTGCCAGCAACCCTATCCAAAACTACACCTTC.

The rearrangement joins TRBV7-9 to TRBJ1-1; weak D call: TRBD1 (6 bases). Germline values: CDR1 SEHNR, CDR2 FQNEAQ (reference sequence). Trimming cost V 4 bases and J 5 bases, with 11 bases left between them. The CDR3 sequence is 13 residues long. CDR3 region: CASSSQRGTEAFF. CDR3 nucleotide sequence: TGTGCCAGCAGCTCCCAGAGGGGGACTGAAGCTTTCTTT. Complete variable domain (other parts from reference TRBV7-9 and TRBJ1-1): DTGVSQNPRHKITKRGQNVTFRCDPISEHNRLYWYRQTLGQGPEFLTYFQNEAQLEKSRLLSDRFSAERPKGSFSTLEIQRTEQGDSAMYLCASSSQRGTEAFFGQGTRLTVV.

This clone was recorded a few times. The chain uses TRBV27 and TRBJ2-5; 11 bases agree with TRBD1. This CDR3 comprises 15 residues. Looked up from germline, CDR1 is MNHEY and CDR2 is SMNVEV (reference sequence). J gave up 4 bases and V 8 bases, and 9 bases lay outside the gene matches. CDR3 nucleotides: TGTGCCAGCGGGAAGTGGACAGGGGGCGGAGAGACCCAGTACTTC. Translating gives CASGKWTGGGETQYF.

The rearrangement uses TRBV29-1 and TRBJ1-2; TRBD1 agrees at 7 bases. V was clipped by 7 bases and J by 4 bases; unmatched bases: 12. This CDR3 comprises 14 residues. The germline CDR1 and CDR2 sequences are SQVTM and ANQGSEA. DNA of the CDR3: TGCAGCGGCCCTGGGGACAGCCTGGTCTATGGCTACACCTTC. Its protein is CSGPGDSLVYGYTF. The variable domain in full, completed from reference TRBV29-1 and TRBJ1-2, reads SAVISQKPSRDICQRGTSLTIQCQVDSQVTMMFWYRQQPGQSLTLIATANQGSEATYESGFVIDKFPISRPNLTFSTLTVSNMSPEDSSIYLCSGPGDSLVYGYTFGSGTRLTVV.

The V and J genes are TRBV2 and TRBJ1-3, with TRBD1 as a possible D gene (6 bases). Germline loops: CDR1 SNHLY, CDR2 FYNNEI. V was pared by 5 bases and J by 0 bases, with 11 bases between. CDR3 length equals 15 residues. CDR3 region: CASSLTGISGNTIYF. The CDR3 nucleotides are TGTGCCAGCAGTTTGACAGGTATCTCTGGAAACACCATATATTTT.

The gene calls are TRBV19 and TRBJ2-1; 8 nucleotides agree with TRBD1. V dropped 3 bases and J dropped 6; count of bases not matched to a gene: 7. CDR1 is LNHDA and CDR2 is SQIVND in the germline V gene (reference sequence). The CDR3 is 15 amino acids. CDR3 loop: CASSMGRQGPNEQFF. The CDR3 bases are TGTGCCAGTAGTATGGGTCGACAGGGGCCCAATGAGCAGTTCTTC.

The chain joins TRBV11-3 to TRBJ1-1; 8 nucleotides match TRBD1. The CDR3 is 14 amino acids. The ends lost 2 bases at V and 4 bases at J; junction bases unmatched: 3. The germline V gene has CDR1 SGHNT and CDR2 YENEEA. For the CDR3, the DNA is TGTGCCAGCAGCTTACAGGGGGCTGGCACTGAAGCTTTCTTT. It is translated as CASSLQGAGTEAFF.

The chain employs TRBV19 and TRBJ1-4; 8 nucleotides line up with TRBD1. Germline assignment: CDR1 LNHDA and CDR2 SQIVND (reference sequence). This CDR3 contains 15 residues. The V segment lost 6 bases and the J segment 0 bases; nucleotides outside the gene matches: 3. The CDR3 DNA reads as TGTGCCAGTAGATTGGACAGGGCAACTAATGAAAAACTGTTTTTT. The encoded protein is CASRLDRATNEKLFF.

The rearrangement joins TRBV2 to TRBJ2-5, with TRBD1 matching over 12 bases. CDR3 length: 15 residues. Germline V lookup: CDR1 SNHLY, CDR2 FYNNEI. V gave up 11 bases and J gave up 5 bases; unmatched junction bases: 12. This CDR3 is CAGTRDRGRGETQYF. As DNA, the CDR3 is TGTGCCGGGACTAGGGACAGGGGGCGGGGTGAGACCCAGTACTTC.

This CDR3 reads CASSSRTGSYGYTF. The CDR3, as DNA: TGTGCCAGCAGCTCACGGACGGGATCATATGGCTACACCTTC. V usage is TRBV7-2 and J usage is TRBJ1-2; D is unresolved. CDR1 is SGHTA, CDR2 FQGNSA, per germline. V lost 4 bases and J lost 5, with 14 bases in between. CDR3 length equals 14 residues.

The chain recombines TRBV7-2 with TRBJ1-2; TRBD1 might be the D (6 bases). CDR3 length: 13 residues. Trimming shortened V by 7 bases and J by 5 bases, and 14 bases separated the two germline ends. Germline V lookup: CDR1 SGHTA, CDR2 FQGNSA. The CDR3 DNA reads as TGTGCCAGCAAATCAGGACAGCAATATGGCTACACCTTC. Encoded protein: CASKSGQQYGYTF.